This is a list of T cell receptor beta chains from one sample in a study of blood T cell repertoires in COVID-19. The repertoire was sequenced with immunoSEQ multiplex PCR; TCRdb's copy has only in-frame clones and lacks some. The sample includes around 210,000 clones, about 82% of them seen just once. The sample consisted of peripheral blood. These receptors all stem from a man in his sixties with COVID-19, enrolled during active disease. The CDR3 runs from the conserved cysteine through the conserved F or W. The D gene is left open where the match is weak. Clone size is not always given. Where it is, it says once, few, many or a class for expanded clones.

V gene: TRBV19; J gene: TRBJ1-2; clone size: NA; D gene: NA; CDR3 protein: CASSPTSGGSDYTF; CDR3 DNA: TGTGCCAGTAGTCCCACCTCCGGAGGGTCCGACTACACCTTC
V gene: TRBV30; J gene: TRBJ1-2; clone size: NA; D gene: TRBD1; CDR3 protein: CASHNVDRGDYGYTF; CDR3 DNA: TGTGCCTCGCACAACGTAGACAGGGGGGACTATGGCTACACCTTC
V gene: TRBV7-9; J gene: TRBJ1-4; clone size: NA; D gene: NA; CDR3 protein: CASSQRGTQGEKLFF; CDR3 DNA: TGTGCCAGCAGCCAAAGGGGCACTCAGGGTGAAAAACTGTTTTTT
V gene: TRBV5-6; J gene: TRBJ2-3; clone size: NA; D gene: NA; CDR3 protein: CASLDLMRDSTDTQYF; CDR3 DNA: TGTGCCAGCCTTGACCTTATGAGGGATAGTACAGATACGCAGTATTTT
V gene: TRBV2; J gene: TRBJ1-4; clone size: NA; D gene: NA; CDR3 protein: CASRRLHDEKLFF; CDR3 DNA: TGTGCCAGCAGGCGTCTTCACGATGAAAAACTGTTTTTT
V gene: TRBV3-1/TRBV3-2; J gene: TRBJ1-6; clone size: NA; D gene: NA; CDR3 protein: CASSLTRSSYNSPLHF; CDR3 DNA: TGTGCCAGCAGCCTCACACGGAGCTCCTATAATTCACCCCTCCACTTT
V gene: TRBV24-1; J gene: TRBJ1-2; clone size: once; D gene: NA; CDR3 protein: CATARGDNLNYGYTF; CDR3 DNA: TGTGCCACCGCCCGGGGGGATAACCTCAACTATGGCTACACCTTC
V gene: TRBV28; J gene: TRBJ1-2; clone size: NA; D gene: NA; CDR3 protein: CASTWGGGGNYGYTF; CDR3 DNA: TGTGCCAGCACCTGGGGGGGCGGGGGCAACTATGGCTACACCTTC
V gene: TRBV6-4; J gene: TRBJ1-1; clone size: NA; D gene: NA; CDR3 protein: CASRAGTHTEAFF; CDR3 DNA: TGTGCCAGCAGGGCCGGGACTCACACTGAAGCTTTCTTT
V gene: TRBV29-1; J gene: TRBJ1-5; clone size: NA; D gene: TRBD1; CDR3 protein: CSAGTGGNNQPQHF; CDR3 DNA: TGCAGCGCCGGGACAGGGGGCAACAATCAGCCCCAGCATTTT
V gene: TRBV5-1; J gene: TRBJ2-3; clone size: NA; D gene: NA; CDR3 protein: CASSWRRADTQYF; CDR3 DNA: TGCGCCAGCAGCTGGAGGAGGGCAGATACGCAGTATTTT
V gene: TRBV19; J gene: TRBJ1-3; clone size: NA; D gene: NA; CDR3 protein: CASSIGGAGNTIYF; CDR3 DNA: TGTGCCAGTAGTATTGGAGGTGCTGGAAACACCATATATTTT
V gene: TRBV14; J gene: TRBJ2-5; clone size: few; D gene: NA; CDR3 protein: CASSQLGTPRAQYF; CDR3 DNA: TGTGCCAGCAGCCAACTCGGGACTCCCCGGGCCCAGTACTTC
V gene: TRBV5-1; J gene: TRBJ1-2; clone size: NA; D gene: TRBD1; CDR3 protein: CASSPGQGLDGYTF; CDR3 DNA: TGCGCCAGCAGCCCCGGACAGGGGTTGGATGGCTACACCTTC
V gene: TRBV7-2; J gene: TRBJ1-1; clone size: NA; D gene: TRBD1; CDR3 protein: CASSLVVTGGEAFF; CDR3 DNA: TGTGCCAGCAGCTTAGTGGTGACAGGGGGCGAAGCTTTCTTT
V gene: TRBV9; J gene: TRBJ2-5; clone size: once; D gene: TRBD2; CDR3 protein: CASSVDGGRIQETQYF; CDR3 DNA: TGTGCCAGCAGCGTAGACGGCGGGAGGATACAAGAGACCCAGTACTTC
V gene: TRBV19; J gene: TRBJ2-3; clone size: NA; D gene: NA; CDR3 protein: CASSPNRATDTQYF; CDR3 DNA: TGTGCCAGTAGTCCAAACAGGGCCACAGATACGCAGTATTTT
V gene: TRBV5-1; J gene: TRBJ1-1; clone size: NA; D gene: NA; CDR3 protein: CASSLVGGNTEAFF; CDR3 DNA: TGCGCCAGCAGCTTGGTCGGGGGGAACACTGAAGCTTTCTTT
V gene: TRBV28; J gene: TRBJ1-1; clone size: once; D gene: NA; CDR3 protein: CASSFRDGRAFF; CDR3 DNA: TGTGCCAGCAGTTTTCGGGACGGGAGAGCTTTCTTT
V gene: TRBV7-9; J gene: TRBJ2-7; clone size: NA; D gene: TRBD1; CDR3 protein: CASSPLQGARGVWYF; CDR3 DNA: TGTGCCAGCAGCCCACTACAGGGGGCGAGGGGGGTGTGGTACTTC
V gene: TRBV7-2; J gene: TRBJ2-5; clone size: NA; D gene: NA; CDR3 protein: CASSLALWRGRQETQYF; CDR3 DNA: TGTGCCAGCAGCTTAGCGCTCTGGCGGGGGCGGCAAGAGACCCAGTACTTC
V gene: TRBV10-3; J gene: TRBJ1-2; clone size: NA; D gene: TRBD1; CDR3 protein: CAINQGQGNGYTF; CDR3 DNA: TGTGCCATCAACCAGGGACAGGGGAATGGCTACACCTTC
V gene: TRBV10-2; J gene: TRBJ1-1; clone size: few; D gene: TRBD1; CDR3 protein: CASSLQGKNTEAFF; CDR3 DNA: TGCGCCAGCAGTCTACAGGGGAAGAACACTGAAGCTTTCTTT
V gene: TRBV10-3; J gene: TRBJ2-7; clone size: once; D gene: TRBD1; CDR3 protein: CAIRGTGAGEQYF; CDR3 DNA: TGTGCCATCAGAGGGACAGGGGCGGGCGAGCAGTACTTC
V gene: TRBV19; J gene: TRBJ1-2; clone size: NA; D gene: TRBD1; CDR3 protein: CASWDRANYGYTF; CDR3 DNA: TGTGCCAGCTGGGACAGGGCCAACTATGGCTACACCTTC
V gene: TRBV15; J gene: TRBJ2-5; clone size: NA; D gene: NA; CDR3 protein: CATSRDPTGGETQYF; CDR3 DNA: TGTGCCACCAGCAGAGATCCGACTGGCGGAGAGACCCAGTACTTC
V gene: TRBV14; J gene: TRBJ1-2; clone size: NA; D gene: NA; CDR3 protein: CASSPTGPYGYTF; CDR3 DNA: TGTGCCAGCAGCCCGACAGGACCATATGGCTACACCTTC
V gene: TRBV7-9; J gene: TRBJ1-1; clone size: few; D gene: NA; CDR3 protein: CASSLIRPGGVPEAFF; CDR3 DNA: TGTGCCAGCAGCTTAATTCGGCCCGGGGGGGTTCCTGAAGCTTTCTTT
V gene: TRBV5-1; J gene: TRBJ2-5; clone size: NA; D gene: NA; CDR3 protein: CASSLTGGETETQYF; CDR3 DNA: TGCGCCAGCAGCTTAACCGGGGGAGAGACAGAGACCCAGTACTTC
V gene: TRBV5-1; J gene: TRBJ1-3; clone size: NA; D gene: TRBD1; CDR3 protein: CASSLQGFNSGNTIYF; CDR3 DNA: TGCGCCAGCAGCTTACAGGGGTTCAACTCTGGAAACACCATATATTTT
V gene: TRBV19; J gene: TRBJ2-5; clone size: once; D gene: TRBD1; CDR3 protein: CASSVTGTQETQYF; CDR3 DNA: TGTGCCAGTAGTGTGACAGGGACACAAGAGACCCAGTACTTC
V gene: TRBV19; J gene: TRBJ1-1; clone size: NA; D gene: NA; CDR3 protein: CASSMPRGGGMGTEAFF; CDR3 DNA: TGTGCCAGTAGTATGCCCAGGGGCGGGGGAATGGGTACTGAAGCTTTCTTT
V gene: TRBV11-3; J gene: TRBJ2-3; clone size: once; D gene: TRBD1; CDR3 protein: CASSPRQGGTDTQYF; CDR3 DNA: TGTGCCAGCAGCCCGAGACAGGGTGGCACAGATACGCAGTATTTT
V gene: TRBV20-1; J gene: TRBJ1-4; clone size: NA; D gene: NA; CDR3 protein: CSAREEKLFF; CDR3 DNA: TGCAGTGCTAGGGAGGAAAAACTGTTTTTT
V gene: TRBV9; J gene: TRBJ1-1; clone size: NA; D gene: NA; CDR3 protein: CASSRADMNTEAFF; CDR3 DNA: TGTGCCAGCAGTCGAGCTGACATGAACACTGAAGCTTTCTTT
V gene: TRBV30; J gene: TRBJ2-7; clone size: NA; D gene: NA; CDR3 protein: CAWSVPRGEQYF; CDR3 DNA: TGTGCCTGGAGTGTACCAAGGGGCGAGCAGTACTTC
V gene: TRBV10-3; J gene: TRBJ1-3; clone size: few; D gene: TRBD1; CDR3 protein: CAIRGDSSGNTIYF; CDR3 DNA: TGTGCCATCAGGGGGGACAGCTCTGGAAACACCATATATTTT
V gene: TRBV3-1/TRBV3-2; J gene: TRBJ1-1; clone size: NA; D gene: NA; CDR3 protein: CASSPPQNTEAFF; CDR3 DNA: TGTGCCAGCAGCCCCCCCCAAAACACTGAAGCTTTCTTT
V gene: TRBV28; J gene: TRBJ1-2; clone size: NA; D gene: NA; CDR3 protein: CASSLPRVGYTF; CDR3 DNA: TGTGCCAGCAGTCTGCCCAGGGTCGGCTACACCTTC
V gene: TRBV5-1; J gene: TRBJ1-1; clone size: NA; D gene: NA; CDR3 protein: CASSFTRGNTEAFF; CDR3 DNA: TGCGCCAGCAGTTTCACCAGGGGGAACACTGAAGCTTTCTTT
V gene: TRBV5-6; J gene: TRBJ1-6; clone size: NA; D gene: NA; CDR3 protein: CASSPRTEYNSPLHF; CDR3 DNA: TGTGCCAGCAGCCCCCGGACAGAGTATAATTCACCCCTCCACTTT
V gene: TRBV10-3; J gene: TRBJ2-7; clone size: NA; D gene: NA; CDR3 protein: CAISESAARGGYEQYF; CDR3 DNA: TGTGCCATCAGTGAGTCTGCCGCTCGAGGGGGCTACGAGCAGTACTTC
V gene: TRBV18; J gene: TRBJ1-2; clone size: NA; D gene: TRBD1; CDR3 protein: CASSPGQGIFRAGYTF; CDR3 DNA: TGTGCCAGCTCACCGGGACAGGGGATCTTCCGGGCCGGCTACACCTTC